The T cell receptor beta chain described here comes from a study of blood T cells in healthy people across ages. Aged roughly 6 to 100, donors were systemically healthy Caucasians from Russia. Every donor gave 9.5 to 10 milliliters of peripheral blood. Then a second PCR, running roughly 7 to 12 cycles, was carried out with a sample-barcoded 5' primer and a J-beta primer mix. A single record per CDR3 protein comes from TCRdb applying MiXCR to the 5' RACE reads. The sample yields over a million distinct CDR3 sequences, 40% to 50% seen once. After removal of 6 bases from V and 1 base from J, the junction contained 2 bases not matched to a gene. The germline gives CDR1 LNHNV, CDR2 YYDKDF (reference sequence). CDR3 length: 14 amino acids. The table lists this clonotype with a few counts. Its antigen is undetermined. Study-wide results and limits: TCR beta diversity, measured per million T cells, fell in a roughly linear way with age. Long-lived donors carried more naive CD4+ cells and greater diversity than aged donors.

The chain has TRBV15 and TRBJ2-3, with 9 bases identical to TRBD2. The sequenced sample was blood. The source of this sequence is a woman aged 60-70 years in good health. The CDR3 DNA reads as TGTGCCACCAGTGGCGGGAGGGGCACAGATACGCAGTATTTT. Its protein is CATSGGRGTDTQYF.